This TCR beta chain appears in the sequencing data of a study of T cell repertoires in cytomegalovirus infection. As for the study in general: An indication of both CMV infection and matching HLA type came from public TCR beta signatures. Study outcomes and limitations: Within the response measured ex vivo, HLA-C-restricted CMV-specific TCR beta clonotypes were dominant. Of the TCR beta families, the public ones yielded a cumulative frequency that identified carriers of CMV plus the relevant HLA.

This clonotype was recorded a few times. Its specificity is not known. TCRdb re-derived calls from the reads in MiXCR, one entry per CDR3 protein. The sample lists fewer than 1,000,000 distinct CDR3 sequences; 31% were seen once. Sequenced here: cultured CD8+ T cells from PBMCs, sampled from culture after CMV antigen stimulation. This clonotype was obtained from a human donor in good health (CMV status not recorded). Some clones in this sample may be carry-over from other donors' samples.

CDR3 residues: CASGQAAANTEAFF. For the CDR3, the DNA is TGTGCCAGCGGACAGGCGGCAGCGAACACTGAAGCTTTCTTT. The V and J genes are TRBV10-3 and TRBJ1-1; 7 positions agree with TRBD1. Germline V CDR1 and CDR2: ENHRY, SYGVKD. The CDR3 spans 14 residues. Unmatched junction bases numbered 9, after V lost 10 bases and J lost 1 base.